Following are 12 T cell receptor beta chains from one sample sequenced in a study of T-cell memory formation after mild COVID-19. TCRdb reprocessed the 5' RACE reads via MiXCR and lists one record per CDR3 protein. Of fewer than 700,000 distinct CDR3 sequences in the sample, 20% to 25% are singletons; the top ten hold approximately 8.4%. Specimen: PBMCs or a T cell subset sorted from them (not recorded which). These receptors were obtained from an adult woman who had mild COVID-19 (a few samples of this study predate the infection). Cell type and time point are not known.

This chain joins TRBV7-8 and TRBJ1-1; 7 positions match TRBD1. CDR1 SGHVS and CDR2 FQNEAQ come from the germline V gene. The CDR3 has 17 amino acids. V dropped 5 bases and J dropped 3; count of bases not matched to a gene: 15. Here the CDR3 reads CASSPLDRSGRYTEAFF. The CDR3 DNA reads TGTGCCAGCAGCCCGCTGGACAGGTCGGGGAGATACACTGAAGCTTTCTTT.

Ten or more counts support this clonotype. The rearrangement joins TRBV5-1 to TRBJ2-1; TRBD1 agrees at 9 bases. Germline-derived CDR1 and CDR2 are SGHRS and YFSETQ. J lost 8 bases, V lost 4 bases, and 7 bases had no gene match. This CDR3 region has 14 residues. Here the CDR3 DNA reads TGCGCCAGCAGCCCGGGACAGGGCGGCGATGAGCAGTTCTTC. This codes for CASSPGQGGDEQFF.

This clonotype was counted a few times. The J gene is TRBJ2-7, the V gene TRBV12-3 or TRBV12-4; D call uncertain. V gave up 5 bases and J gave up 3 bases, with 14 bases separating them. The CDR3 is 14 residues long. The CDR3 DNA is TGTGCCAGCAGTCCCTCACCGCTTCGCTACGAGCAGTACTTC. Translating it yields CASSPSPLRYEQYF.

This clonotype turned up a few times. The chain joins TRBV10-3 to TRBJ2-3, with 16 nucleotides matching TRBD2. The CDR3 runs to 18 residues. The ends lost 4 bases at V and 4 bases at J; junction bases unmatched: 8. In germline, CDR1 is ENHRY, CDR2 SYGVKD. The CDR3 DNA reads as TGTGCCATCAGTGCTATAGGGACTAGCGGGGGGGTCCCAGATACGCAGTATTTT. Encoded protein: CAISAIGTSGGVPDTQYF.

This clonotype has just a few counts. J is TRBJ2-3 and V is TRBV24-1; D remains ambiguous. Germline values: CDR1 KGHDR, CDR2 SFDVKD. The CDR3 consists of 15 residues. V lost 0 bases and J 3 bases, leaving 9 bases between the germline ends. The CDR3 loop is CATSDLTPATDTQYF. The CDR3 DNA sequence: TGTGCCACCAGTGATTTGACACCAGCAACAGATACGCAGTATTTT.

The genes are TRBV6-2 or TRBV6-3 and TRBJ2-7; a weak D match, TRBD2 (6 bases). Trimming shortened V by 0 bases and J by 8 bases, and 11 bases separated the two germline ends. Germline CDR1 is MNHEY and CDR2 is SVGEGT. The CDR3 length is 13 residues. The CDR3 loop reads CASSYSSSDQQYF. Here the CDR3 DNA reads TGTGCCAGCAGTTACTCCTCTAGCGATCAGCAGTACTTC.

This clonotype was detected a few times. This sequence joins TRBV20-1 and TRBJ1-6, with 7 nucleotides matching TRBD1. The CDR3 loop spans 13 amino acids. V trimming: 3 bases; J trimming: 10 bases; junction bases outside the gene matches: 6. The germline gives CDR1 DFQATT, CDR2 SNEGSKA (reference sequence). The CDR3, as DNA: TGCAGTGCTAGGGGGCAGGGGGAATCACCCCTCCACTTT. The encoded protein is CSARGQGESPLHF.

The gene calls are TRBV15 and TRBJ2-2; 8 bases align to TRBD1. Germline CDR1 reads LNHNV; CDR2 reads YYDKDF (reference sequence). The length of the CDR3 is 14 residues. V dropped 9 bases and J dropped 2; count of bases not matched to a gene: 5. The CDR3 sequence is CATTTGGNTGELFF. The CDR3 DNA follows: TGTGCCACTACAACAGGGGGAAACACCGGGGAGCTGTTTTTT.

In this sample, this clonotype turned up a few times. V gene TRBV20-1 combines with J gene TRBJ2-7; D not certain. In germline, CDR1 is DFQATT, CDR2 SNEGSKA (reference sequence). The CDR3 length is 13 residues. The V and J ends lost 1 base and 1 base respectively, with 8 bases between them. The CDR3 nucleotides are TGCAGTGCTAGAGGTCCCATGTCCTACGAGCAGTACTTC. Residues: CSARGPMSYEQYF.

For the CDR3, the DNA is TGTGCCAGCAGCCGGACTGGGGATACGCAGTATTTT. It specifies CASSRTGDTQYF. The chain recombines TRBV6-5 with TRBJ2-3; D perhaps matches TRBD2 (5 bases). The germline V gene has CDR1 MNHEY and CDR2 SVGAGI. V was trimmed by 6 bases and J by 6 bases, leaving 10 bases between them. The CDR3 totals 12 residues.

The CDR3 spells CSARAGTGDYGYTF. In DNA, the CDR3 is TGCAGTGCTAGGGCCGGGACAGGGGATTATGGCTACACCTTC. This rearrangement joins TRBV20-1 to TRBJ1-2; TRBD1 aligns across 10 bases. The CDR3 has 14 residues. The germline V gene has CDR1 DFQATT and CDR2 SNEGSKA (reference sequence). Trimming cost V 3 bases and J 5 bases; bases outside gene matches: 6.

At least ten counts were recorded for this clonotype. The chain is built from TRBV10-3 and TRBJ2-7; D is ambiguous. V lost 0 bases and J lost 4, with 7 bases in between. Germline loops: CDR1 ENHRY, CDR2 SYGVKD. The CDR3 spans 13 residues. This chain's CDR3 is CAISESMGYEQYF. For the CDR3, the DNA is TGTGCCATCAGTGAGTCAATGGGTTACGAGCAGTACTTC.